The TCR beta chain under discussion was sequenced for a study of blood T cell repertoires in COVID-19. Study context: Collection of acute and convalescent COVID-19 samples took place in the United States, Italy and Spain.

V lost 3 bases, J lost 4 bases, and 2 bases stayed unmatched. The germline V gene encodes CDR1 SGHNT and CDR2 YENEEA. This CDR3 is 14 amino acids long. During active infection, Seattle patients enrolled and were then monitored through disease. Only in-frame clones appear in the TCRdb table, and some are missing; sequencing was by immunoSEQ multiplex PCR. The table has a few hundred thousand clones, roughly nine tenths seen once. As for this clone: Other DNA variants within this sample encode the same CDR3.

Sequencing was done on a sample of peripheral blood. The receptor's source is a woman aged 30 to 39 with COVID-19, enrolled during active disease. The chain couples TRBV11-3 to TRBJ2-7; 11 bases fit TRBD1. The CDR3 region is CASSLGTGGYEQYF. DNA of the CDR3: TGTGCCAGCAGCTTGGGGACAGGGGGATACGAGCAGTACTTC.